This TCR beta chain derives from a study of shared clonotypes between healthy human individuals. Looking at the study overall: The plates for each donor numbered three CD4 naive, three CD4 memory, two CD8 naive and one CD8 memory. Study-level results: Naive CD4 clonotype sharing across four donors was 4.5% to 6%.

A remark on this clone: Its matching antigen is unknown.

The length of the CDR3 is 13 residues. The ends lost 8 bases at V and 3 bases at J; junction bases unmatched: 6. CDR1 MNHNS and CDR2 SASEGT come from the germline V gene. The repertoire was sequenced with immunoSEQ multiplex PCR; TCRdb's copy has only in-frame clones and lacks some. The sample has a few hundred thousand clones; more than 95% are singletons. This sequence joins TRBV6-1 and TRBJ1-1; 7 nucleotides agree with TRBD1. The specimen was naive CD4+ T cells sorted from blood. The subset denotes: CD45RA+ positively selected. The receptor was isolated from a woman aged 25-40 years in good health. The CDR3 bases are TGTGCCAGCGGAAGGGGGCGATACACTGAAGCTTTCTTT. This codes for CASGRGRYTEAFF.